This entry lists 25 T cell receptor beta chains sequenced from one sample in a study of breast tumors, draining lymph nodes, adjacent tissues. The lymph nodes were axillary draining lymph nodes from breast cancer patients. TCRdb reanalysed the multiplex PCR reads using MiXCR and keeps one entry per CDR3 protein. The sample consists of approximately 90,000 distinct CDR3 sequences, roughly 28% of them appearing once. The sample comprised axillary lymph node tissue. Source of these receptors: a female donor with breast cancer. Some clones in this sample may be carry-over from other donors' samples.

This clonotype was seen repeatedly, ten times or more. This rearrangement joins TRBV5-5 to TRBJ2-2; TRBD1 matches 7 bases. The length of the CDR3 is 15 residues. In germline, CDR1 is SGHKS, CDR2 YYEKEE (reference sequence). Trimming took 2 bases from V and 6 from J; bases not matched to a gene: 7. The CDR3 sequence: CASSLLHRGSGELFF. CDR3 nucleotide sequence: TGTGCCAGCAGCTTACTTCACAGGGGATCCGGGGAGCTGTTTTTT.

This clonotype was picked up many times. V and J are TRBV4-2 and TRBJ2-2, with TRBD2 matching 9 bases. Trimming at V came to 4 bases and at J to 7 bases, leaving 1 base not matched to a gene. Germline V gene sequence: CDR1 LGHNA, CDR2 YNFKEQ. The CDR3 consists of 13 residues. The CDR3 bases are TGTGCCAGCAGCCTTAGCGGGAGCGGGGAGCTGTTTTTT. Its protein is CASSLSGSGELFF.

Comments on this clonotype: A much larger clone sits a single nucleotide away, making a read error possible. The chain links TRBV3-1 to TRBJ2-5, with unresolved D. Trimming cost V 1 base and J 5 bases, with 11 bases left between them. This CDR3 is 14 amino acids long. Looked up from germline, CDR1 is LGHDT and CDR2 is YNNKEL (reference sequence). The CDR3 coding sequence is TGTGCCAGCAGCCAAGCGCCTGTTGGGGAGACCCAGTACTTC. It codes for CASSQAPVGETQYF.

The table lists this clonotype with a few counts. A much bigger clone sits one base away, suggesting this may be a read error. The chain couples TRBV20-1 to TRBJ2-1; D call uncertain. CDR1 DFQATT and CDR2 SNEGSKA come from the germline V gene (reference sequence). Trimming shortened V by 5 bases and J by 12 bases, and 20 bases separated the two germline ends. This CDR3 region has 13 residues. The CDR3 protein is CSAGLEVRYAQFF. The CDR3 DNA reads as TGCAGTGCTGGTCTCGAGGTTCGGTATGCGCAGTTCTTC.

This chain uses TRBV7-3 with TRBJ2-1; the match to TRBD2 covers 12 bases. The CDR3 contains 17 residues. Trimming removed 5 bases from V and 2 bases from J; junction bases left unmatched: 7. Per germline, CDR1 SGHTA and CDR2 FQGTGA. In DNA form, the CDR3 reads TGTGCCAGCAGCGCGACTAGCGGGAGTAGGCCCTACAATGAGCAGTTCTTC. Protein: CASSATSGSRPYNEQFF.

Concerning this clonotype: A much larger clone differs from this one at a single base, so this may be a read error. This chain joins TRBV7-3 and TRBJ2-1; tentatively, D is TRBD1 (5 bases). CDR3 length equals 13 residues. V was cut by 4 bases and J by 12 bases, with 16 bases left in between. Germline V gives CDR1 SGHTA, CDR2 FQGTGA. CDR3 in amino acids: CASSSIGRDGQFF. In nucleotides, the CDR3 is TGTGCCAGCAGCTCCATAGGCAGGGATGGGCAGTTCTTC.

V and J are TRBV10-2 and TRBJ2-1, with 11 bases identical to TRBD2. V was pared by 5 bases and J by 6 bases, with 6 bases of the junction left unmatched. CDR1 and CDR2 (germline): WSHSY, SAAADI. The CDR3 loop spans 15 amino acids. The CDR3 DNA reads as TGCGCCAGCAGTCCGACTAGCGGGATGGGCAATGAGCAGTTCTTC. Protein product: CASSPTSGMGNEQFF.

Here the CDR3 reads CASRTSGLWNKQFF. The CDR3 bases are TGTGCCAGCAGGACTAGCGGCCTATGGAATAAGCAGTTCTTC. V and J are TRBV6-1 and TRBJ2-1, with TRBD2 identical over 9 bases. Trimming took 6 bases from V and 11 from J; bases not matched to a gene: 11. Germline CDR1 MNHNS, CDR2 SASEGT. The length of the CDR3 is 14 residues.

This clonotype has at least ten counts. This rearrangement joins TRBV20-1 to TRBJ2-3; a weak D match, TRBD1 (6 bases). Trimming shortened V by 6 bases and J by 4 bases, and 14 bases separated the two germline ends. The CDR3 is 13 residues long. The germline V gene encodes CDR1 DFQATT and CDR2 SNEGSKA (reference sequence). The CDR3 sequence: CSAQGGVADTQYF. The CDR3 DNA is TGCAGTGCCCAAGGGGGAGTAGCAGATACGCAGTATTTT.

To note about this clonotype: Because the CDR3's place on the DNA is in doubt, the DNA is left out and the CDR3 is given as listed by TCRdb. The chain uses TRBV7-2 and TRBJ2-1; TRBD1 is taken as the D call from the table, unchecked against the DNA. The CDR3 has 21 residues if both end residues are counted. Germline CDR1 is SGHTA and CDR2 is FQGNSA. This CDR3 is CASSLAWGNEQFFGPGNEQFF.

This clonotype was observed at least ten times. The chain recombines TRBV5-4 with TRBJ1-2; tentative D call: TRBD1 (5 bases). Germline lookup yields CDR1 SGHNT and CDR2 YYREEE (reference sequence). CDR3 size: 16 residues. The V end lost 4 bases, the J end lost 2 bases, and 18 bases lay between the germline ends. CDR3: CASSMDNGGSNYGYTF. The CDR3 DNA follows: TGTGCCAGCAGCATGGACAACGGGGGTTCAAACTATGGCTACACCTTC.

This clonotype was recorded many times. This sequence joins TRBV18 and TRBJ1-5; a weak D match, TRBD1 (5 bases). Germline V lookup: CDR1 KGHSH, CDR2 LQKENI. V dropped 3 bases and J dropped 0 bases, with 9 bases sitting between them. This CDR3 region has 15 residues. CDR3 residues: CASSPTDSSNQPQHF. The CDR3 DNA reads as TGTGCCAGCTCACCCACCGACAGTAGCAATCAGCCCCAGCATTTT.

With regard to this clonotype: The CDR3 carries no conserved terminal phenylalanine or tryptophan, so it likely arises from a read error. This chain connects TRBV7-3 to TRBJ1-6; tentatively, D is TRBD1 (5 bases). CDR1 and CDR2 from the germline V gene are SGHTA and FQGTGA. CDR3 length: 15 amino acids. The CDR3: CDSSPNGNGASPLHL. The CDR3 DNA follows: TGTGACAGCAGCCCCAACGGGAACGGGGCTTCACCCCTCCACCTT.

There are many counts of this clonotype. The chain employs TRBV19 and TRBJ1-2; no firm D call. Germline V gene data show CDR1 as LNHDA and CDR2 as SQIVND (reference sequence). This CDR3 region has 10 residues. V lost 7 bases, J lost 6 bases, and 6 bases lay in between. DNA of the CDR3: TGTGCCAGTAAACAGAATGGCTACACCTTC. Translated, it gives CASKQNGYTF.

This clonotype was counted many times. CDR3 protein: CASSLWGNEQYF. The CDR3 DNA reads TGTGCCAGCAGCTTATGGGGAAACGAGCAGTACTTC. This rearrangement joins TRBV7-9 to TRBJ2-7; unclear D gene. The CDR3 consists of 12 residues. Germline CDR1 is SEHNR and CDR2 is FQNEAQ (reference sequence). Trimming left V 2 bases short and J 5 bases short, with 7 bases between.

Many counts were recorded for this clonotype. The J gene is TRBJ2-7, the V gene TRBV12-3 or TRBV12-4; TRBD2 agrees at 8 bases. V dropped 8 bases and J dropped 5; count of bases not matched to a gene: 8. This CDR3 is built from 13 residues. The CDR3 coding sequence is TGTGCCAGCCGGGGAGCGGGAGAAAACGAGCAGTACTTC. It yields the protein CASRGAGENEQYF.

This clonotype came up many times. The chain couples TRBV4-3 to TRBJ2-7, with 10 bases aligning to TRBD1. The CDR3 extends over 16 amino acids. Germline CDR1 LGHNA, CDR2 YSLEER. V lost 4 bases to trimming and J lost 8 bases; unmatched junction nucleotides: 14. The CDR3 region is CASSPGTGTGVVQQYF. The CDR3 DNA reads TGCGCCAGCAGCCCAGGAACCGGGACAGGGGTAGTTCAGCAGTACTTC.

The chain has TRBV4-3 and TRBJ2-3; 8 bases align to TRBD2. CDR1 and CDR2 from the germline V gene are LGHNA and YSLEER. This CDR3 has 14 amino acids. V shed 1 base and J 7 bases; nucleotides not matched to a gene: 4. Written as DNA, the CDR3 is TGCGCCAGCAGCCAAGGACTAGCGTCAAATACGCAGTATTTT. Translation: CASSQGLASNTQYF.

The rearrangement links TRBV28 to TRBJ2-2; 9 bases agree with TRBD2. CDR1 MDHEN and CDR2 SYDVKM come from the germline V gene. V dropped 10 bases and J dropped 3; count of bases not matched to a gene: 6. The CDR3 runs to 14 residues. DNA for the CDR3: TGTGCCACTAATAGCGGGAGAGACACCGGGGAGCTGTTTTTT. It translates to CATNSGRDTGELFF.

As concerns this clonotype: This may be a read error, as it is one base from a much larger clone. CDR3 in DNA: TGTGCCAACAGTCTTGCGGGCGAGCAGTACTTC. This gives the protein CANSLAGEQYF. The chain recombines TRBV25-1 with TRBJ2-7; D is perhaps TRBD2 (5 bases). The CDR3 runs 11 residues. Germline CDR1 and CDR2: MGHDK and SYGVNS.

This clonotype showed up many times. The CDR3: CATGSVNNEQFF. The CDR3, as DNA: TGTGCCACAGGGAGTGTGAACAATGAGCAGTTCTTC. The V and J genes are TRBV24-1 and TRBJ2-1; a weak D match, TRBD2 (5 bases). The CDR3 runs 12 residues. CDR1 KGHDR and CDR2 SFDVKD come from the germline V gene. Trimming removed 10 bases from V and 5 bases from J, with 11 bases in between.

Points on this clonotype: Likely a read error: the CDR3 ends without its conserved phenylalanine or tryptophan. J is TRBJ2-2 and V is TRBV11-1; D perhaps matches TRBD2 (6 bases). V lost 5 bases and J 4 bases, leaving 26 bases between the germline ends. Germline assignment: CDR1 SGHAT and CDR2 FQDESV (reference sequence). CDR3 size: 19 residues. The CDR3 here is CASSQDVNTGRRGTGELFV. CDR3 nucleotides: TGTGCCAGCAGCCAAGATGTAAATACCGGGAGAAGGGGCACCGGGGAGCTGTTTGTT.

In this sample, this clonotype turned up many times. The CDR3 coding sequence is TGTGCCAGCAGGGTAGGGAACGGGGAGCTGTTTTTT. Translation: CASRVGNGELFF. V usage is TRBV2 and J usage is TRBJ2-2, with D hard to call. The CDR3 is made up of 12 amino acids. Germline CDR1 reads SNHLY; CDR2 reads FYNNEI. The V end lost 6 bases, the J end lost 7 bases, and 9 bases lay between the germline ends.

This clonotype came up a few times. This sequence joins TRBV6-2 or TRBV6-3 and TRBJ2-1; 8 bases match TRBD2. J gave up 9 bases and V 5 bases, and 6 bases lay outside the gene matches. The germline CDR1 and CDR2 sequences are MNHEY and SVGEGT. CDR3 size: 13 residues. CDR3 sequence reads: CASSATSVPEQFF. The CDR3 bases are TGTGCCAGCAGTGCGACTAGCGTTCCTGAGCAGTTCTTC.

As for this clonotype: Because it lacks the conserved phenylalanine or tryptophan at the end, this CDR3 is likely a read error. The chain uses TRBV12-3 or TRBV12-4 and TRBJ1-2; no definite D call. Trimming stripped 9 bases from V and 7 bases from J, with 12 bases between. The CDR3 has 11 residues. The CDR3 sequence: CASRGYSGYTS. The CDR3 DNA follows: TGTGCCAGTAGAGGGTACTCTGGCTACACCTCC.